The 24 T cell receptor beta chains listed next were all sequenced from one sample in a study of OX40 agonist ivuxolimab in advanced cancers. TCRdb's table, derived via immunoSEQ multiplex PCR, lists solely in-frame clones and lacks some. Of tens of thousands of clones listed, 75% to 90% are singletons. This material consisted of CD4+ or CD8+ T cells sorted from blood, taken in a trial of the OX40 agonist ivuxolimab. The receptor source for this set is an adult with an advanced solid tumor such as melanoma, head and neck, liver or kidney cancer.

This rearrangement joins TRBV27 to TRBJ2-7, with D maybe TRBD1 (6 bases). This CDR3 has 14 residues. V shed 10 bases and J shed 2 bases, with 18 bases lying between them. Germline CDR1 is MNHEY and CDR2 is SMNVEV (reference sequence). CDR3: CATRGNGRTYEQYF. The CDR3 coding sequence is TGTGCCACCAGGGGTAACGGGCGGACCTACGAGCAGTACTTC.

The V gene is TRBV25-1, the J gene TRBJ1-1, with D possibly being TRBD1 (5 bases). Germline V lookup: CDR1 MGHDK, CDR2 SYGVNS. V gave up 4 bases and J gave up 0 bases, with 12 bases separating them. CDR3 length equals 15 residues. This CDR3 reads CASSGTPTVNTEAFF. The CDR3, as DNA: TGTGCCAGCAGTGGCACCCCGACAGTGAACACTGAAGCTTTCTTT.

The chain links TRBV11-2 to TRBJ2-2; the match to TRBD1 covers 11 bases. Germline values: CDR1 SGHAT, CDR2 FQNNGV. The CDR3 loop spans 16 amino acids. The V gene end was trimmed by 5 bases and the J gene end by 7 bases; junction bases not matched to a gene: 9. CDR3 sequence (DNA): TGTGCCAGCAGCCCCGGACAGGGGGCGTATGGCGGGGAGCTGTTTTTT. Amino acid sequence: CASSPGQGAYGGELFF. The variable domain in full, with the rest retrieved from reference TRBV11-2 and TRBJ2-2, is EAGVAQSPRYKIIEKRQSVAFWCNPISGHATLYWYQQILGQGPKLLIQFQNNGVVDDSQLPKDRFSAERLKGVDSTLKIQPAKLEDSAVYLCASSPGQGAYGGELFFGEGSRLTVL.

This chain joins TRBV11-3 and TRBJ1-1; D remains ambiguous. Germline V lookup: CDR1 SGHNT, CDR2 YENEEA. This CDR3 has 13 residues. Trimming left V 1 base short and J 1 base short, with 4 bases between. DNA for the CDR3: TGTGCCAGCAGCTTAGTCCCGAACACTGAAGCTTTCTTT. Its protein is CASSLVPNTEAFF.

The gene calls are TRBV28 and TRBJ1-2; 8 nucleotides match TRBD1. This CDR3 spans 15 amino acids. The germline V gene encodes CDR1 MDHEN and CDR2 SYDVKM. V lost 5 bases, J lost 8 bases, and 13 bases stayed unmatched. CDR3 sequence: CASSHGDAQGVGYTF. The CDR3 nucleotides read TGTGCCAGCAGTCACGGGGACGCACAGGGGGTCGGCTACACCTTC.

The chain employs TRBV5-1 and TRBJ2-7; D is unclear. Germline V lookup: CDR1 SGHRS, CDR2 YFSETQ. The V and J ends lost 1 base and 7 bases respectively, with 12 bases between them. This CDR3 is built from 13 residues. The DNA for the CDR3 is TGCGCCAGCAGCTTGCGCACCCAAGGGGAGCAGTACTTC. Translating it yields CASSLRTQGEQYF.

The chain employs TRBV9 and TRBJ1-2, with D possibly matching TRBD1 (5 bases). CDR3 length: 14 amino acids. V gave up 1 base and J gave up 8 bases, with 15 bases separating them. Germline assignment: CDR1 SGDLS and CDR2 YYNGEE. CDR3 nucleotide sequence: TGTGCCAGCAGCGTAACAGCCAGGGTTGAGGGCTACACCTTC. Amino acid sequence: CASSVTARVEGYTF.

The chain uses TRBV2 and TRBJ1-2, with D possibly TRBD1 on 6 matching bases. CDR3 length equals 15 residues. Germline V gives CDR1 SNHLY, CDR2 FYNNEI. Trimming removed 3 bases at V and 3 bases at J, with 14 bases between. For the CDR3, the DNA is TGTGCCAGCAGTGAGCTAGGACAGACAGACTATGGCTACACCTTC. It encodes CASSELGQTDYGYTF.

This chain uses TRBV6-1 with TRBJ2-2; D is unresolved. Looked up from germline, CDR1 is MNHNS and CDR2 is SASEGT. V gave up 6 bases and J gave up 5 bases, with 10 bases separating them. This CDR3 spans 13 amino acids. CDR3 bases: TGTGCCAGCAGCCCCCTAGGTACCGGGGAGCTGTTTTTT. This translates into CASSPLGTGELFF.

V gene TRBV6-5 combines with J gene TRBJ2-7; D not resolved. V dropped 6 bases and J dropped 3 bases, with 15 bases sitting between them. The CDR3 has 14 amino acids. In germline, CDR1 is MNHEY, CDR2 SVGAGI. The CDR3 reads CASSIQATGYEQYF. Here the CDR3 DNA reads TGTGCCAGCAGCATCCAGGCCACGGGCTACGAGCAGTACTTC.

The CDR3 bases are TGTGCCAGCAGCCCCCGACCGGAACCCCGTTCGATCGGCTACACCTTC. As protein: CASSPRPEPRSIGYTF. The V and J genes are TRBV4-2 and TRBJ1-2; no reliable D call. This CDR3 region has 16 residues. The V gene's germline CDR1 is LGHNA and CDR2 YNFKEQ. Trimming left V 4 bases short and J 8 bases short, with 23 bases between.

This chain uses TRBV27 with TRBJ2-1; D possibly corresponds to TRBD1 (7 bases). In germline, CDR1 is MNHEY, CDR2 SMNVEV (reference sequence). The CDR3 consists of 14 residues. V was pared by 4 bases and J by 7 bases, with 14 bases between. The CDR3 sequence is CASSSYRGGNEQFF. The CDR3 coding sequence is TGTGCCAGCAGTTCCTACAGGGGAGGAAATGAGCAGTTCTTC.

The chain joins TRBV12-5 to TRBJ2-1, with D possibly being TRBD1 (5 bases). This CDR3 has 14 residues. V lost 4 bases to trimming and J lost 4 bases, with 11 bases between them. Germline CDR1 LGHNT, CDR2 FRNRAP. The chain's CDR3 is CASGSPDRYNEQFF. CDR3 bases: TGTGCTAGTGGTTCCCCAGACAGATACAATGAGCAGTTCTTC.

The V gene is TRBV5-1, the J gene TRBJ2-7; TRBD2 is a possible D gene (6 bases). The germline CDR1 and CDR2 sequences are SGHRS and YFSETQ. V lost 0 bases and J 0 bases, leaving 10 bases between the germline ends. The CDR3 covers 15 residues. CDR3 bases: TGCGCCAGCAGCTTGGTGGCGGGGAGCTCCTACGAGCAGTACTTC. Translating gives CASSLVAGSSYEQYF. The full variable domain, with the rest looked up from reference TRBV5-1 and TRBJ2-7, is KAGVTQTPRYLIKTRGQQVTLSCSPISGHRSVSWYQQTPGQGLQFLFEYFSETQRNKGNFPGRFSGRQFSNSRSEMNVSTLELGDSALYLCASSLVAGSSYEQYFGPGTRLTVT.

V and J are TRBV2 and TRBJ2-7; D is perhaps TRBD2 (6 bases). The CDR3 loop spans 15 amino acids. Germline assignment: CDR1 SNHLY and CDR2 FYNNEI. Trimming stripped 1 base from V and 0 bases from J, with 10 bases between. This CDR3 is CASSEGPGSSYEQYF. In nucleotides, the CDR3 is TGTGCCAGCAGTGAAGGGCCCGGGAGCTCCTACGAGCAGTACTTC. Based on the CDR3 plus reference TRBV2 and TRBJ2-7, the full variable domain is EPEVTQTPSHQVTQMGQEVILRCVPISNHLYFYWYRQILGQKVEFLVSFYNNEISEKSEIFDDQFSVERPDGSNFTLKIRSTKLEDSAMYFCASSEGPGSSYEQYFGPGTRLTVT.

The J gene is TRBJ2-7, the V gene TRBV20-1; D not resolved. This CDR3 is 11 amino acids long. CDR1 is DFQATT, CDR2 SNEGSKA, per germline (reference sequence). V was trimmed by 7 bases and J by 1 base, leaving 8 bases between them. The CDR3: CSGQNSYEQYF. The CDR3 DNA is TGCAGTGGGCAAAATTCCTACGAGCAGTACTTC.

This chain joins TRBV5-4 and TRBJ2-6; D remains ambiguous. The CDR3 runs 16 residues. V lost 0 bases, J lost 0 bases, and 7 bases lay in between. Germline V CDR1 and CDR2: SGHNT, YYREEE (reference sequence). The CDR3 here is CASSLVQISGANVLTF. The DNA for the CDR3 is TGTGCCAGCAGCTTGGTACAAATCTCTGGGGCCAACGTCCTGACTTTC.

The rearrangement joins TRBV10-2 to TRBJ2-2; D call uncertain. This CDR3 contains 16 residues. Trimming took off 2 bases at V and 0 bases at J, with 10 bases between the two ends. In germline, CDR1 is WSHSY, CDR2 SAAADI. The CDR3 region is CASSEHSPTNTGELFF. The DNA for the CDR3 is TGCGCCAGCAGTGAGCACTCACCCACGAACACCGGGGAGCTGTTTTTT.

The chain couples TRBV7-2 to TRBJ1-2; TRBD1 is a possible D gene (5 bases). The germline V gene encodes CDR1 SGHTA and CDR2 FQGNSA. Trimming left V 5 bases short and J 7 bases short, with 20 bases between. This CDR3 contains 15 residues. In DNA, the CDR3 is TGTGCCAGCAGCACCCAGCCCGGGACGACACTTGGCTACACCTTC. This translates into CASSTQPGTTLGYTF. The complete variable domain, with remaining parts taken from reference TRBV7-2 and TRBJ1-2, reads GAGVSQSPSNKVTEKGKDVELRCDPISGHTALYWYRQSLGQGLEFLIYFQGNSAPDKSGLPSDRFSAERTGGSVSTLTIQRTQQEDSAVYLCASSTQPGTTLGYTFGSGTRLTVV.

V and J are TRBV27 and TRBJ1-1; 8 bases fit TRBD1. This CDR3 region has 14 residues. The J segment lost 4 bases and the V segment lost 5 bases, leaving 6 bases of the junction unmatched. In germline, CDR1 is MNHEY, CDR2 SMNVEV (reference sequence). CDR3 coding DNA: TGTGCCAGCAGTCCACAGGGGGTGGGCACTGAAGCTTTCTTT. Translated: CASSPQGVGTEAFF.

This clone was found once. The chain employs TRBV5-6 and TRBJ2-2, with D unresolved. Germline V gives CDR1 SGHDT, CDR2 YYEEEE. The CDR3 consists of 16 residues. V gave up 1 base and J gave up 5 bases, with 15 bases separating them. The CDR3 DNA reads as TGTGCCAGCAGCTTGTTGGCGGTGTTATTGACCGGGGAGCTGTTTTTT. As protein: CASSLLAVLLTGELFF. The whole variable domain, remainder taken from reference TRBV5-6 and TRBJ2-2, is DAGVTQSPTHLIKTRGQQVTLRCSPKSGHDTVSWYQQALGQGPQFIFQYYEEEERQRGNFPDRFSGHQFPNYSSELNVNALLLGDSALYLCASSLLAVLLTGELFFGEGSRLTVL.

The chain recombines TRBV27 with TRBJ1-5; 9 bases map to TRBD1. J was trimmed by 3 bases and V by 7 bases; bases with no gene match: 7. Germline loops: CDR1 MNHEY, CDR2 SMNVEV (reference sequence). There are 15 residues in the CDR3. As DNA, the CDR3 is TGTGCCAGCAATCCGGGACAGGGAGTCAATCAGCCCCAGCATTTT. It yields the protein CASNPGQGVNQPQHF.

This chain joins TRBV11-2 and TRBJ2-2, with 9 bases fitting TRBD2. With 4 bases clipped from V and 3 bases from J, the junction kept 3 bases outside the gene matches. From germline, CDR1 is SGHAT and CDR2 FQNNGV. CDR3 length equals 15 residues. The CDR3 loop is CASSSSGVHTGELFF. In DNA, the CDR3 is TGTGCCAGCAGCTCTAGCGGGGTGCACACCGGGGAGCTGTTTTTT.

There are a few counts of this clone. This chain joins TRBV7-9 and TRBJ2-1; D gene unclear. Germline V CDR1 and CDR2: SEHNR, FQNEAQ (reference sequence). Trimming stripped 2 bases from V and 5 bases from J, with 13 bases between. The length of the CDR3 is 15 residues. The CDR3 is CASSLLRMEDNEQFF. CDR3 bases: TGTGCCAGCAGCTTACTCCGGATGGAAGACAATGAGCAGTTCTTC. The variable domain in full, completed from reference TRBV7-9 and TRBJ2-1, reads DTGVSQNPRHKITKRGQNVTFRCDPISEHNRLYWYRQTLGQGPEFLTYFQNEAQLEKSRLLSDRFSAERPKGSFSTLEIQRTEQGDSAMYLCASSLLRMEDNEQFFGPGTRLTVL.